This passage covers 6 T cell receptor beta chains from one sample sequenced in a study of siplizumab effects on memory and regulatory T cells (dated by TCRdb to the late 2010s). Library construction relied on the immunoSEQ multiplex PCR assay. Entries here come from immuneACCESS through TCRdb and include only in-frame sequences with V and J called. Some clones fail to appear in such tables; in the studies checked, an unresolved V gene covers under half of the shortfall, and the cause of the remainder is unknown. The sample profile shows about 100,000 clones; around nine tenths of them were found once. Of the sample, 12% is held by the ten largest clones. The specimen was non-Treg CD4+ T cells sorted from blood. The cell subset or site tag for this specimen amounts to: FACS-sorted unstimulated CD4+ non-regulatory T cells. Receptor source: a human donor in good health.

The CDR3 region has the DNA TGTGCCAGCAGCGTAGCTATAGGCCCTAAAACCCCGTATGGCTACACCTTC. It yields the protein CASSVAIGPKTPYGYTF. The chain joins TRBV9 to TRBJ1-2; D unclear. The CDR3 totals 17 residues. Trimming shortened V by 0 bases and J by 5 bases, and 20 bases separated the two germline ends. CDR1 is SGDLS, CDR2 YYNGEE, per germline.

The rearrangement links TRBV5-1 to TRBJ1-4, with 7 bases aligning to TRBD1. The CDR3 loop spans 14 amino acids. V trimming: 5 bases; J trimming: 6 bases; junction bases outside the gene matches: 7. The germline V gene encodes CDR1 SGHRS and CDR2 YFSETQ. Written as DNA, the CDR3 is TGCGCCAGCAGGACCGGGACAGAACATGAAAAACTGTTTTTT. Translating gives CASRTGTEHEKLFF.

In DNA form, the CDR3 reads TGTGCCAGCAGTGAGACAGGGGGCACAGATACGCAGTATTTT. It codes for CASSETGGTDTQYF. The rearrangement joins TRBV6-4 to TRBJ2-3; 8 bases line up with TRBD1. The CDR3 loop spans 14 amino acids. CDR1 and CDR2 (germline): MRHNA, SNTAGT. Germline trimming cut 3 bases from V and 1 base from J; bases unmatched to any gene: 0.

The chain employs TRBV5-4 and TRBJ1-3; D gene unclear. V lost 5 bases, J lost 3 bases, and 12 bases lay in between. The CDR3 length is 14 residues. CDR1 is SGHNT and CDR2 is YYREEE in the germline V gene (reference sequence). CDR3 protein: CASSFAGDGNTIYF. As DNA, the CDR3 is TGTGCCAGCAGTTTTGCGGGTGATGGAAACACCATATATTTT. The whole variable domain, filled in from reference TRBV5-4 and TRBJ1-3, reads ETGVTQSPTHLIKTRGQQVTLRCSSQSGHNTVSWYQQALGQGPQFIFQYYREEENGRGNFPPRFSGLQFPNYSSELNVNALELDDSALYLCASSFAGDGNTIYFGEGSWLTVV.

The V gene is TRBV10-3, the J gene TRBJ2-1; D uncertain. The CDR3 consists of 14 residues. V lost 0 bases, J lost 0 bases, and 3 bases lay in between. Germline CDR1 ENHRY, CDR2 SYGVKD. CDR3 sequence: CAISESRSYNEQFF. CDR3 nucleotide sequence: TGTGCCATCAGTGAGTCCCGCTCCTACAATGAGCAGTTCTTC.

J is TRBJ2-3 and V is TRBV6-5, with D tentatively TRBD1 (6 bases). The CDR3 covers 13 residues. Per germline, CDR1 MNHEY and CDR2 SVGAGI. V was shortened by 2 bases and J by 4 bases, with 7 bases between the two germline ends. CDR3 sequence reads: CASSYRTADTQYF. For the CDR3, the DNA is TGTGCCAGCAGTTACCGGACAGCAGATACGCAGTATTTT.